This TCR beta chain was documented in a study of T-cell memory formation after mild COVID-19. Study-wide results and caveats: The appearance of some responding clones in pre-infection memory suggested that cross-reactive memory joined.

TCRdb analysed the 5' RACE reads with MiXCR anew, one entry per CDR3 protein. Counted here are 280,000 or so distinct CDR3 sequences, roughly 8.2% occurring once; the ten biggest clones make up about 20%. As regards this clonotype: Its cognate antigen is unknown.

The CDR3 is made up of 11 amino acids. The V and J ends lost 7 bases and 1 base respectively, with 7 bases between them. Germline V gives CDR1 DFQATT, CDR2 SNEGSKA (reference sequence). The chain joins TRBV20-1 to TRBJ1-1, with D hard to call. The receptor comes from a man in his late teens or twenties who had mild COVID-19 (a few samples of this study predate the infection). Cell type and time point are not known. Material for sequencing was PBMCs or a T cell subset sorted from them (not recorded which). The DNA for the CDR3 is TGCAGTGGGCGGGAGAACACTGAAGCTTTCTTT. Protein sequence: CSGRENTEAFF.